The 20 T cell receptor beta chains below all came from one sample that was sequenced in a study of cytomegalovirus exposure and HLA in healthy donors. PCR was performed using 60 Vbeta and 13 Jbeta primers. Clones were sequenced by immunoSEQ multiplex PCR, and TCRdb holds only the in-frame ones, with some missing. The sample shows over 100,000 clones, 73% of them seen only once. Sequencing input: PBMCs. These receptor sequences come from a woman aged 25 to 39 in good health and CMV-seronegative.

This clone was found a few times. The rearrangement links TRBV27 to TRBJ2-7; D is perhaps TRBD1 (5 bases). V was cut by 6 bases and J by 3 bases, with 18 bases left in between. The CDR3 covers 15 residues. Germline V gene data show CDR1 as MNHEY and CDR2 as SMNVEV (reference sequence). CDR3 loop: CASSRGAGMGYEQYF. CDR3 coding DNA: TGTGCCAGCAGCCGCGGCGCAGGGATGGGCTACGAGCAGTACTTC.

CDR3 nucleotide sequence: TGTGCCAGCAGCCCTAGCGGGAGCTACGAGCAGTACTTC. This translates into CASSPSGSYEQYF. V and J are TRBV27 and TRBJ2-7; 10 bases map to TRBD2. CDR1 MNHEY and CDR2 SMNVEV come from the germline V gene (reference sequence). This CDR3 is built from 13 residues. With V trimmed by 6 bases and J by 3 bases, 2 bases remained unmatched.

CDR3 sequence reads: CASSPRQAKNTEAFF. CDR3 DNA: TGTGCCAGCTCACCACGACAGGCTAAAAACACTGAAGCTTTCTTT. The V and J genes are TRBV18 and TRBJ1-1, with D possibly being TRBD1 (6 bases). The CDR3 length is 15 residues. Germline CDR1 and CDR2: KGHSH and LQKENI. V lost 1 base, J lost 2 bases, and 11 bases lay in between. The entire variable domain, with the rest obtained from reference TRBV18 and TRBJ1-1, is as follows: NAGVMQNPRHLVRRRGQEARLRCSPMKGHSHVYWYRQLPEEGLKFMVYLQKENIIDESGMPKERFSAEFPKEGPSILRIQQVVRGDSAAYFCASSPRQAKNTEAFFGQGTRLTVV.

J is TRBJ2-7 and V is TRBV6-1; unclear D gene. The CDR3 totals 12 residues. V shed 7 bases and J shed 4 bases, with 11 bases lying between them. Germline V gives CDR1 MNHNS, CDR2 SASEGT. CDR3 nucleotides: TGTGCCAGCATTCTAAACCGTTACGAGCAGTACTTC. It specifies CASILNRYEQYF.

The CDR3 nucleotides are TGTGCCAGTCGGCGGGCGGCGGTCTATGGCTACACCTTC. It yields the protein CASRRAAVYGYTF. The V call is TRBV19, the J call TRBJ1-2; D is ambiguous. Germline lookup yields CDR1 LNHDA and CDR2 SQIVND (reference sequence). This CDR3 spans 13 amino acids. Trimming left V 8 bases short and J 4 bases short, with 14 bases between. Combining the CDR3 with reference TRBV19 and TRBJ1-2 gives the whole variable domain DGGITQSPKYLFRKEGQNVTLSCEQNLNHDAMYWYRQDPGQGLRLIYYSQIVNDFQKGDIAEGYSVSREKKESFPLTVTSAQKNPTAFYLCASRRAAVYGYTFGSGTRLTVV.

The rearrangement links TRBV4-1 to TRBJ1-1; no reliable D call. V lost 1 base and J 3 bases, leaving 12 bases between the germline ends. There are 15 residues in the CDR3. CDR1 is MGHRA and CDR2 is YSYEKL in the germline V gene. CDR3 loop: CASSQVGGEYTEAFF. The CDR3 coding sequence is TGCGCCAGCAGCCAAGTTGGAGGAGAATACACTGAAGCTTTCTTT.

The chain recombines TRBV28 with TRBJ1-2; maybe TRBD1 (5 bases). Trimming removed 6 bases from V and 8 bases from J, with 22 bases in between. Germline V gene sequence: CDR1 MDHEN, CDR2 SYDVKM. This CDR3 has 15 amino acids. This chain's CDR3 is CASSRGGAGSEGYTF. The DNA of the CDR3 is TGTGCCAGCAGCCGGGGGGGAGCAGGTTCCGAGGGCTACACCTTC.

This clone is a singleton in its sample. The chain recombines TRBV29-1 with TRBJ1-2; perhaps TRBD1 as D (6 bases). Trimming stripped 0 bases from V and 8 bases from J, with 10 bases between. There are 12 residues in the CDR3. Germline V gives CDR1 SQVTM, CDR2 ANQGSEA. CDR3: CSVEDLGQGYTF. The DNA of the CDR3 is TGCAGCGTTGAAGATTTAGGACAGGGCTACACCTTC.

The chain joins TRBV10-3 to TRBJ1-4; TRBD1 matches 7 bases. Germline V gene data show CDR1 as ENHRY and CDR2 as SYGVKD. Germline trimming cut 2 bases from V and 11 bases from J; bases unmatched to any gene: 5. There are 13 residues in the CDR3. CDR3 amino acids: CAISEDNRGKLFF. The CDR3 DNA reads TGTGCCATCAGTGAGGACAACAGGGGCAAACTGTTTTTT.

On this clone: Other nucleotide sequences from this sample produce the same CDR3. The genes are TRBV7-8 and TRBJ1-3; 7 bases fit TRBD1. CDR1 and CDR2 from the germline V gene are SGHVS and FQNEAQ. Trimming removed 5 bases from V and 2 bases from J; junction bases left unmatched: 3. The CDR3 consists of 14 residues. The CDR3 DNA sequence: TGTGCCAGCAGCCCGCAGGGGGCTGGAAACACCATATATTTT. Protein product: CASSPQGAGNTIYF.

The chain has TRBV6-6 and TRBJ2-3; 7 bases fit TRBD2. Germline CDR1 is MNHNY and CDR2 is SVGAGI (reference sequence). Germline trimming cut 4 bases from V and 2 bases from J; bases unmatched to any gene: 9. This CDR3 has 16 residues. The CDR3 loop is CASSSLGLGATDTQYF. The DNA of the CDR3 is TGTGCCAGCAGTTCCCTAGGACTAGGAGCCACAGATACGCAGTATTTT.

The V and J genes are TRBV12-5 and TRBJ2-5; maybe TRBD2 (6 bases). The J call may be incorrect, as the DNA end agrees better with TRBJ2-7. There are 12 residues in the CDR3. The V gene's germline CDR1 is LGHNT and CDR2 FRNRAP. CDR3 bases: TGTGCTAGTGGTGTGACTAGTTACGAGCAGTACTTC. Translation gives CASGVTSYEQYF.

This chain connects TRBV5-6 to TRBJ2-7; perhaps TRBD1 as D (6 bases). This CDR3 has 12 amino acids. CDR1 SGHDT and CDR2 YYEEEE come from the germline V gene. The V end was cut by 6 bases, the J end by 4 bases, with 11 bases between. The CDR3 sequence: CASNYRGYEQYF. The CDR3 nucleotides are TGTGCCAGCAACTATAGGGGGTACGAGCAGTACTTC.

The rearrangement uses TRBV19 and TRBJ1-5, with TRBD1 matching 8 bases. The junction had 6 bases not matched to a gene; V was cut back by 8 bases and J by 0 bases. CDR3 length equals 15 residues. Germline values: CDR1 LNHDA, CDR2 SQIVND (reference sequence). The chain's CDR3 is CASVRTGLSNQPQHF. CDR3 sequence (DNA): TGTGCCAGTGTCCGGACAGGGCTTAGCAATCAGCCCCAGCATTTT.

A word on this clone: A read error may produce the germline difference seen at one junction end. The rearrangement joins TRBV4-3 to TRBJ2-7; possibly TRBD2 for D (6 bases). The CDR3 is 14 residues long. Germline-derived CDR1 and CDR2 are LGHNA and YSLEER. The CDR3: CASSQYGGPYEQYF. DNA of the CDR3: TGCGCCAGCAGCCAATACGGAGGGCCCTACGAGCAGTATTTC.

The CDR3 reads CSAKSNNEQFF. The CDR3 nucleotides are TGCAGTGCTAAAAGCAACAATGAGCAGTTCTTC. The chain joins TRBV20-1 to TRBJ2-1; D gene ambiguous. V was shortened by 4 bases and J by 5 bases, with 6 bases between the two germline ends. Germline CDR1 is DFQATT and CDR2 is SNEGSKA (reference sequence). The CDR3 loop spans 11 amino acids.

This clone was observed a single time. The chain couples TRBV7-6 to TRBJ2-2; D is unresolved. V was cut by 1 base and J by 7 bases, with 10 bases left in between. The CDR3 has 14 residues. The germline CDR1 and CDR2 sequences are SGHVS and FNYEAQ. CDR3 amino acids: CASSLEWSSGELFF. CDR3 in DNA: TGTGCCAGCAGCTTAGAGTGGTCTAGCGGGGAGCTGTTTTTT.

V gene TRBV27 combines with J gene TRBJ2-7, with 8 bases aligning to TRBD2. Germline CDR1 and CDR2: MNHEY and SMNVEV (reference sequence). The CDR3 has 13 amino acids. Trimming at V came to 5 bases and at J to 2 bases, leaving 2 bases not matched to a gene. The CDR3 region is CASSPGLAYEQYF. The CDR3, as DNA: TGTGCCAGCAGTCCGGGACTAGCCTACGAGCAGTACTTC.

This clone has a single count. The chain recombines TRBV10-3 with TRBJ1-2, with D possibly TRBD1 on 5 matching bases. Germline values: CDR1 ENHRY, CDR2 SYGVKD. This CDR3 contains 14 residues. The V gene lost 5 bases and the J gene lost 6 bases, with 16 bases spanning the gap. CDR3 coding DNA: TGTGCCATCAGTTCGCAGGGTCTTTCGGATGGCTACACCTTC. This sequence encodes CAISSQGLSDGYTF.

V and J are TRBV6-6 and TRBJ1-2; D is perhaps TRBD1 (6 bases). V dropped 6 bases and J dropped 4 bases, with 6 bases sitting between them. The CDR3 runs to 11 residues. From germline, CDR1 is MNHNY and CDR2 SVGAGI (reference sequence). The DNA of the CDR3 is TGTGCCAGCAGGGACAGCTATGGCTACACCTTC. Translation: CASRDSYGYTF.